This TCR beta chain was found in a study of blood T cell repertoires in COVID-19. Study in general: Acute and convalescent COVID-19 specimens originated in the United States, Italy and Spain.

Study members were between about 18 and 90 years old and lived in about two dozen US regions. Cohorts were determined from participant-reported clinical history. Exposed study participants had met a COVID-19 case within 2 weeks before entry. The ends lost 4 bases at V and 1 base at J; junction bases unmatched: 4. Germline values: CDR1 SGHKS, CDR2 YYEKEE (reference sequence). CDR3 size: 15 residues. The repertoire was sequenced with immunoSEQ multiplex PCR; TCRdb's copy has only in-frame clones and lacks some. The sample includes fewer than 300,000 clones, 82% of them seen just once. This rearrangement joins TRBV5-5 to TRBJ2-3; 9 nucleotides line up with TRBD1. The origin of this receptor is a middle-aged man who had been exposed to COVID-19. What was sequenced was PBMCs or T cells enriched from blood (not recorded which). CDR3 in DNA: TGTGCCAGCAGCCGGGACAGGGTAGGCACAGATACGCAGTATTTT. It encodes CASSRDRVGTDTQYF.